This entry features one T cell receptor (beta chain) sequence. Which antigen it targets is not known. No clone much larger than this one lies a single base away; base qualities are absent. The CDR3 numbers 14 residues from cysteine through phenylalanine. Of the read, only the CDR3 DNA is kept; its 42 bases are in frame from base 1. The germline V gene (reference sequence) specifies SGHNT as CDR1 and YYREEE as CDR2. Deletion took 1 base off V and 0 bases off J, with a span of 4 bases between the germline ends. This sample was included in a study of OX40 agonist ivuxolimab in advanced cancers. Regarding the complete study: The costimulatory receptor OX40 (CD134) was targeted by ivuxolimab, a fully human IgG2 agonistic monoclonal antibody. Intravenous ivuxolimab was administered to patients every 2 weeks at six dose levels: 0.01, 0.1, 0.3, 1.5, 3 and 10 mg/kg. Of the approximately 50 patients in dose escalation, some 20 had hepatocellular carcinoma, approximately 15 had melanoma, 9 had renal cell carcinoma and 9 had head and neck cancer. In the dose-escalation cohort, 70% to 90% of patients were male, and the mean age was 60 years with a range of about 20 to 80. Patients were allowed to have had prior anti-PD-1, anti-PD-L1 or anti-CTLA-4 therapy, and approximately 41% of the dose-escalation patients had previously received checkpoint inhibitors. Partial responses occurred in three dose-escalation patients, of whom one had hepatocellular carcinoma and two had cutaneous melanoma. The purpose of peripheral TCRbeta sequencing was to test whether ivuxolimab changed TCR sequence diversity and led to clonal T-cell expansion. The paper covers the monotherapy dose-escalation part of the phase I ivuxolimab trial, which included N of about 50 patients.

Genomic DNA was isolated from the sorted cells so that the TCRbeta CDR3 region could be sequenced. The immunoSEQ Assay was used to sequence the TCRbeta CDR3 regions. TCRdb limited this immuneACCESS table to in-frame rearrangements with V and J called. A share of clones is missing; checked studies link under half to unresolved V genes, and the rest is unexplained. This sample gives about 76,000 clones in total; roughly 85% of them show up just once. The top ten constitute around 3.2% of the sample. Paper-wide results and their limitations: At doses of 0.1 to 3.0 mg/kg, clonal expansion of both CD4+ and CD8+ T cells in blood was seen between baseline and week 6. After ivuxolimab, CD8+ T cells had more expanded clones than CD4+ T cells on average. Low levels of normalized T-cell clonal expansion were also shown by some nonresponding patients. Antigen specificity was not determined for the clonally expanded peripheral T cells. In the 0.1-3.0 mg/kg groups, partial responders were among the patients with the lowest normalized peripheral clonal expansion, particularly in CD8+ T cells.

The trial excluded patients who had a history of autoimmune disease or were on systemic immunosuppression. Peripheral blood for TCR sequencing was drawn from every dose cohort at baseline, at cycle 4 day 1 and at cycle 7 day 1. Samples came from an open-label, multicenter, first-in-human phase I dose-escalation trial of ivuxolimab. Adults with locally advanced or metastatic head and neck squamous cell, hepatocellular, melanoma or renal cell carcinoma were enrolled in the trial. CD4+ and CD8+ T cells were sorted separately from peripheral blood before TCR sequencing. Recombination linked TRBV5-4 to TRBJ1-4; the D gene is not confidently resolved. The sequencing here drew on CD4+ or CD8+ T cells sorted from blood, taken in a trial of the OX40 agonist ivuxolimab. The TCR comes from an adult with an advanced solid tumor such as melanoma, head and neck, liver or kidney cancer. The nucleotides are TGTGCCAGCAGCTTGCAAGCAACTAATGAAAAACTGTTTTTT. It translates as CASSLQATNEKLFF.